This entry describes one T cell receptor (beta chain). The V gene's germline CDR1 is SGHRS and CDR2 YFSETQ. There are 16 residues in the CDR3. Trimming stripped 0 bases from V and 7 bases from J, with 14 bases between. The data stem from a study of blood T cell repertoires in COVID-19. Study details: The United States, Italy and Spain supplied acute and convalescent COVID-19 samples. T cells, B-cell-depleted T cells, or PBMCs supplied cDNA or gDNA.

Original handling: Amplified reference gene primers provided the basis for estimating nucleated cell counts. The method was immunoSEQ multiplex PCR; TCRdb's version includes in-frame clones alone and lacks a portion of them. V and J calls and clone size are as listed in that table; D and trimming were resolved from the DNA. The sample consists of 150,000 to 200,000 clones, about 90% of them appearing once. The chain carries TRBV5-1 and TRBJ1-6; weak D call: TRBD1 (5 bases). The sequencing input was peripheral blood. The receptor comes from a man aged 60-69 years with acute or convalescent COVID-19. The CDR3 DNA follows: TGCGCCAGCAGCTTGGAATGGGGCAGGGCCAATTCACCCCTCCACTTT. Translated: CASSLEWGRANSPLHF.